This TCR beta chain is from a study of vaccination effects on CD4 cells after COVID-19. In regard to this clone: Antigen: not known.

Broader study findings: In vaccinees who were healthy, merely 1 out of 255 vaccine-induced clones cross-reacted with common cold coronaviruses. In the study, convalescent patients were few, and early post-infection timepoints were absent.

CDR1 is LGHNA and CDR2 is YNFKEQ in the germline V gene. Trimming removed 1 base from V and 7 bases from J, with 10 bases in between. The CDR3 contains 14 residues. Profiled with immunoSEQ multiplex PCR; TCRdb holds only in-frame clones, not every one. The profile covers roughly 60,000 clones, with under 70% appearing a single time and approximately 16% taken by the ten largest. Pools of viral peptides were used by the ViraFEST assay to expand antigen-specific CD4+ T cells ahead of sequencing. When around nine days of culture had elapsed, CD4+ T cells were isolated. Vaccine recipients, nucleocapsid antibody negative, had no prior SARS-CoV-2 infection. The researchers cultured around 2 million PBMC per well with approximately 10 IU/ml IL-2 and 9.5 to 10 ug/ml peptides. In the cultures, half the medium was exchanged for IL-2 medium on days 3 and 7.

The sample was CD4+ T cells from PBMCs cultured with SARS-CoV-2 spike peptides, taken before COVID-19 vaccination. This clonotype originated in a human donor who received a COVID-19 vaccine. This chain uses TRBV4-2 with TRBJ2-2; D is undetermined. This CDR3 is CASSQGAADGELFF. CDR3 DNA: TGTGCCAGCAGCCAAGGAGCTGCGGACGGGGAGCTGTTTTTT.